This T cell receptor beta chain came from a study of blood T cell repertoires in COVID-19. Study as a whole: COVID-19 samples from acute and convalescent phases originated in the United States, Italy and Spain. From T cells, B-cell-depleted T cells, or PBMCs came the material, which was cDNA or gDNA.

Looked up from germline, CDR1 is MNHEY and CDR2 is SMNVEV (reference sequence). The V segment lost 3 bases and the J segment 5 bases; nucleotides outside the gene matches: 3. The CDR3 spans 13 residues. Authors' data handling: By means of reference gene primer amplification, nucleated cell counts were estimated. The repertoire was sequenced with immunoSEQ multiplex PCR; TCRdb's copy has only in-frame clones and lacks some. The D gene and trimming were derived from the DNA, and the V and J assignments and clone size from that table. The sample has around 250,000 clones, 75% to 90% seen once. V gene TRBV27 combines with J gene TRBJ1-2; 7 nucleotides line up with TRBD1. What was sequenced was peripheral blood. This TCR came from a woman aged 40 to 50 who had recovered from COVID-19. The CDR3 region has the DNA TGTGCCAGCAGTTTTCCACAGGGGTATGGCTACACCTTC. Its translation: CASSFPQGYGYTF.